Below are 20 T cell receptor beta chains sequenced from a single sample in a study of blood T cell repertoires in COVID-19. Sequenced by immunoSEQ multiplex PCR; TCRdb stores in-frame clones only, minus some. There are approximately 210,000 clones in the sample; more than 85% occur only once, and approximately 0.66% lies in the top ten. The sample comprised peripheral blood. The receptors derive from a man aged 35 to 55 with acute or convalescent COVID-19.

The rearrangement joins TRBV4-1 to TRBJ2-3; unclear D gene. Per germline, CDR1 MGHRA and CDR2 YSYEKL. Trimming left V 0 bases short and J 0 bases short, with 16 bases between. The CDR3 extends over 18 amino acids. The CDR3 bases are TGCGCCAGCAGCCAAGATTATAGTAACTACCCGAGCACAGATACGCAGTATTTT. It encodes CASSQDYSNYPSTDTQYF.

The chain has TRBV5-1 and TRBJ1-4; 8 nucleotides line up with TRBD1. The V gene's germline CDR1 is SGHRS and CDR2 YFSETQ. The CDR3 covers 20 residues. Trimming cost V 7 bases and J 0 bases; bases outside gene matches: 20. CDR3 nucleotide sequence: TGCGCCAGCTATCGACTCCAGCGGGTAGCAGGGGGCCCAACTAATGAAAAACTGTTTTTT. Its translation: CASYRLQRVAGGPTNEKLFF.

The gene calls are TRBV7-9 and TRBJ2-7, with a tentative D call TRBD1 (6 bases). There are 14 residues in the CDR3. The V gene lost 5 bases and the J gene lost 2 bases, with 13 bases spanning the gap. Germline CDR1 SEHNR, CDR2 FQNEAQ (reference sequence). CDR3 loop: CASSQATGTYEQYF. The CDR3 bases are TGTGCCAGCAGCCAAGCAACAGGGACCTACGAGCAGTACTTC.

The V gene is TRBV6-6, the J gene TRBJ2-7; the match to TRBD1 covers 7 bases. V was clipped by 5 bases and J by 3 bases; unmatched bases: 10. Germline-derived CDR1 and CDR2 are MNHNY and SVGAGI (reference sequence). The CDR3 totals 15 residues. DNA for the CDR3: TGTGCCAGCAGTGCGGCCGGGACAGACGTCTACGAGCAGTACTTC. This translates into CASSAAGTDVYEQYF.

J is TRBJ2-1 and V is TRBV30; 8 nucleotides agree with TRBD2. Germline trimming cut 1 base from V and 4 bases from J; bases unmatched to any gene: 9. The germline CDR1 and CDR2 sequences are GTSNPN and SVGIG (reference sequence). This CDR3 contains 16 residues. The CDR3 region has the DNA TGTGCCTGGAGTGACCCGGGGGGGGTCCTTTACAATGAGCAGTTCTTC. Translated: CAWSDPGGVLYNEQFF.

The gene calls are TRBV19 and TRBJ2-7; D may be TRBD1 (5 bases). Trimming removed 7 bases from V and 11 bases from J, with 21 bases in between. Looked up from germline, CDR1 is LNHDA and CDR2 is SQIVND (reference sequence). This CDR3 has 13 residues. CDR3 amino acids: CASKDRAGQQEYF. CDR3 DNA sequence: TGTGCCAGTAAAGATCGGGCAGGGCAACAGGAGTACTTC.

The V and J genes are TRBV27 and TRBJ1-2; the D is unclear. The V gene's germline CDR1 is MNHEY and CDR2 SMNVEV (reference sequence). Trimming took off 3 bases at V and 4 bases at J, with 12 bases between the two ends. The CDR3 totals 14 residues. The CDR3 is CASSFQFPGYGYTF. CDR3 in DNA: TGTGCCAGCAGTTTTCAGTTCCCAGGCTATGGCTACACCTTC.

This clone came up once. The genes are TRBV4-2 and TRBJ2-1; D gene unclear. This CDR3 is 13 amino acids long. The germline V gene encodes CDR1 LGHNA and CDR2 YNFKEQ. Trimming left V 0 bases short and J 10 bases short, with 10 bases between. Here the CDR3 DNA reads TGTGCCAGCAGCCAAGAGAAGTCAGGCGAGCAGTTCTTC. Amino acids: CASSQEKSGEQFF.

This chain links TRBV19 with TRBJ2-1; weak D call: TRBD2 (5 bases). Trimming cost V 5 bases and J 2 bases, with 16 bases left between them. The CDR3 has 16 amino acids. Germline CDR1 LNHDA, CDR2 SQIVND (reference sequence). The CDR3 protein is CASSWGDNFAYNEQFF. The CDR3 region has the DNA TGTGCCAGTAGTTGGGGAGACAATTTCGCCTACAATGAGCAGTTCTTC.

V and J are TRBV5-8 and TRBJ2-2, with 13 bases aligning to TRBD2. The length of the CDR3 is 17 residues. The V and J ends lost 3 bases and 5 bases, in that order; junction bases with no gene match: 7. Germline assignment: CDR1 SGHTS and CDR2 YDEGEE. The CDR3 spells CASSSPGTSGMTGELFF. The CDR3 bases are TGTGCCAGCAGCTCCCCCGGGACTAGCGGGATGACCGGGGAGCTGTTTTTT.

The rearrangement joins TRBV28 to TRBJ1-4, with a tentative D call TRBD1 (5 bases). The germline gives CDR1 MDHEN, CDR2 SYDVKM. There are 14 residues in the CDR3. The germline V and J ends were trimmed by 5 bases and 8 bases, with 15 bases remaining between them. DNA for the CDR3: TGTGCCAGCAGTCCCAGGGCGCCCTTGGAAAAACTGTTTTTT. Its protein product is CASSPRAPLEKLFF.

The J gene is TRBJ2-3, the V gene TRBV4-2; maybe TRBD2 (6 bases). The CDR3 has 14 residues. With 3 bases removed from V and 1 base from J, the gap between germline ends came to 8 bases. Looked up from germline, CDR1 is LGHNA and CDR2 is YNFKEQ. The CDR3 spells CASSQVAGTDTQYF. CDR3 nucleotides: TGTGCCAGCAGCCAGGTAGCGGGCACAGATACGCAGTATTTT.

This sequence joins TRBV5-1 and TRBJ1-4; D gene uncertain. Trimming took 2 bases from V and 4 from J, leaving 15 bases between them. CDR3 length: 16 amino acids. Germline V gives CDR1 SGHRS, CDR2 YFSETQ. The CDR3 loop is CASSLMGGGINEKLFF. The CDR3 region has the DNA TGCGCCAGCAGCTTAATGGGAGGAGGGATTAATGAAAAACTGTTTTTT.

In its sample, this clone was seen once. This CDR3 is CASSLPAYEQYF. Here the CDR3 DNA reads TGTGCCAGCAGTTTACCTGCCTACGAGCAGTACTTC. The gene calls are TRBV28 and TRBJ2-7; no firm D call. The CDR3 is made up of 12 amino acids. V was shortened by 2 bases and J by 2 bases, with 4 bases between the two germline ends. In germline, CDR1 is MDHEN, CDR2 SYDVKM.

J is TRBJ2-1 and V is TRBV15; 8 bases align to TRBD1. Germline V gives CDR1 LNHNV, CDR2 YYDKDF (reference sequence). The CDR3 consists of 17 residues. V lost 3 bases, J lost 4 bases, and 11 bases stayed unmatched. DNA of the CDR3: TGTGCCACCAGCAGTATAAACAGGGGGATTACATACAATGAGCAGTTCTTC. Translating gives CATSSINRGITYNEQFF.

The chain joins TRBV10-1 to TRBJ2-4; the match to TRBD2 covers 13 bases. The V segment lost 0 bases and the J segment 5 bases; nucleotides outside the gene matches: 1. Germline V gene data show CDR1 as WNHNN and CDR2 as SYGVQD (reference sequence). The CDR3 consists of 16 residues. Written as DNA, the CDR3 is TGCGCCAGCAGTGAGTCGACTAGCGGGGGGCAAAACATTCAGTACTTC. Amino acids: CASSESTSGGQNIQYF.

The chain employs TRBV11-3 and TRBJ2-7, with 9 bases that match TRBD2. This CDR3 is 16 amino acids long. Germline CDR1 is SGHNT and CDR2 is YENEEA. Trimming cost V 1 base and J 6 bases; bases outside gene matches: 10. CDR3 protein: CASSLGTPLAGTEQYF. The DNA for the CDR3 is TGTGCCAGCAGCTTAGGGACCCCGCTAGCGGGGACCGAGCAGTACTTC.

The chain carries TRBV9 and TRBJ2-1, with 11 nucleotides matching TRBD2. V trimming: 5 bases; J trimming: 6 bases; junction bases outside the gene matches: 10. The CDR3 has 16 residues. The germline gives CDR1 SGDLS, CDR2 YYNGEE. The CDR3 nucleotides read TGTGCCAGCAGTTTATTAGCGGGAGGGCCCCCCAATGAGCAGTTCTTC. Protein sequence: CASSLLAGGPPNEQFF.

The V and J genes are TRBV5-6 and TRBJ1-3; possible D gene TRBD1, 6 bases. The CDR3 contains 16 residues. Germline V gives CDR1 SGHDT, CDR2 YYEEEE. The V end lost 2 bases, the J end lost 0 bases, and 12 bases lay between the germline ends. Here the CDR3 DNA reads TGTGCCAGCAGCTTTGTGACAGGAATCTCTGGAAACACCATATATTTT. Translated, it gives CASSFVTGISGNTIYF.

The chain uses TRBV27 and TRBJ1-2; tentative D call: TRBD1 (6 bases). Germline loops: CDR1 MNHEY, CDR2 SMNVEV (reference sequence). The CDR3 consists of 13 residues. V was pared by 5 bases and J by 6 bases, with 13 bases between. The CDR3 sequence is CASSSWQGNGYTF. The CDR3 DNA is TGTGCCAGCAGTAGTTGGCAGGGGAATGGCTACACCTTC.